The 3 T cell receptor beta chains below were found in one sample sequenced in a study of graft-versus-host responses after intestinal transplantation. These receptors lack a known antigen. Using immunoSEQ multiplex PCR, the repertoire was profiled, and TCRdb retains in-frame clones only, with some absent. The sample has about 120,000 clones, roughly 95% seen once. The sequences come from unstimulated CD8+ T cells sorted from spleen or lymph node cells, collected before intestinal transplant. These receptors came from a human donor who received an intestinal transplant.

The chain uses TRBV19 and TRBJ1-6, with D perhaps TRBD1 (5 bases). The CDR3 loop spans 14 amino acids. CDR1 and CDR2 from the germline V gene are LNHDA and SQIVND (reference sequence). V lost 5 bases, J lost 5 bases, and 10 bases lay in between. The CDR3 region has the DNA TGTGCCAGTAGTTGGGGGACCCATAATTCACCCCTCCACTTT. It translates to CASSWGTHNSPLHF.

The chain combines TRBV19 with TRBJ1-6, with unresolved D. In germline, CDR1 is LNHDA, CDR2 SQIVND (reference sequence). V lost 3 bases and J 5 bases, leaving 14 bases between the germline ends. This CDR3 has 16 residues. The CDR3 nucleotides are TGTGCCAGTAGTATCAGTCGGTCGGCAAATAATTCACCCCTCCACTTT. Protein product: CASSISRSANNSPLHF.

The chain is built from TRBV6-6 and TRBJ2-1, with D unresolved. The V end was cut by 7 bases, the J end by 9 bases, with 16 bases between. CDR1 is MNHNY, CDR2 SVGAGI, per germline (reference sequence). CDR3 length: 13 residues. The CDR3 sequence: CASMWISNSEQFF. As DNA, the CDR3 is TGTGCCAGCATGTGGATATCGAACAGTGAGCAGTTCTTC.